The source of this T cell receptor beta chain is a study of control samples from healthy donors and cancer patients. The table came from immunoSEQ multiplex PCR; TCRdb's copy has only in-frame clones and leaves some out. The profile shows roughly 120,000 clones, about 95% of them singletons. The ends were cut back, 3 bases at V and 2 bases at J, with 8 bases in the middle. The CDR3 consists of 14 residues. Germline values: CDR1 ENHRY, CDR2 SYGVKD. The clonotype comes from a man aged 25-45 years in good health. Sequences were obtained from blood. This rearrangement joins TRBV10-3 to TRBJ1-3; D gene uncertain. CDR3 nucleotide sequence: TGTGCCATCAGTGATCCTGGGGCTGGAAACACCATATATTTT. Translation: CAISDPGAGNTIYF.